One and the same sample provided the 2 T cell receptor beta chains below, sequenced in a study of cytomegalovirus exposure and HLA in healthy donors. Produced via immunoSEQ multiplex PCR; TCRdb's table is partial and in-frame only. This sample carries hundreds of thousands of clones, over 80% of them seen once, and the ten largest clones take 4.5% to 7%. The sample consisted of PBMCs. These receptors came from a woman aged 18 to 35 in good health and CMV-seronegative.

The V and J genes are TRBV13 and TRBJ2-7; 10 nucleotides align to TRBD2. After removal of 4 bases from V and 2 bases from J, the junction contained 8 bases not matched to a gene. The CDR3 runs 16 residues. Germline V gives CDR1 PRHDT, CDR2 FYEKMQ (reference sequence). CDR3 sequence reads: CASSSQTSGPPYEQYF. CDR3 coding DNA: TGTGCCAGCAGCTCCCAGACTAGCGGGCCTCCCTACGAGCAGTACTTC.

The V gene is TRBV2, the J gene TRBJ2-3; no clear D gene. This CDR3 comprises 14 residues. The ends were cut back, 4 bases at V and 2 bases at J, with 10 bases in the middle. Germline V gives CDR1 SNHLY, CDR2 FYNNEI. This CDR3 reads CASSAGIFTDTQYF. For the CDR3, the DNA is TGTGCCAGCAGTGCCGGAATCTTCACAGATACGCAGTATTTT.